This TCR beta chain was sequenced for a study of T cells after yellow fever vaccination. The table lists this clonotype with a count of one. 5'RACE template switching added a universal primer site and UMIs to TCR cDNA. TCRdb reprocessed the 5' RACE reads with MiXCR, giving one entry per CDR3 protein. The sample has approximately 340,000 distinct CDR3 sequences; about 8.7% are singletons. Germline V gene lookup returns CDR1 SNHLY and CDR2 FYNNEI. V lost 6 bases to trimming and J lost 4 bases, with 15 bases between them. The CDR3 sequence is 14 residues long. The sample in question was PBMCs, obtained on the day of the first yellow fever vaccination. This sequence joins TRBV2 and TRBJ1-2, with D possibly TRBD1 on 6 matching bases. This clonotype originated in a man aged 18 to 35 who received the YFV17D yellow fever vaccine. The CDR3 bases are TGTGCCAGCAGACAGCGGGGGCGGGGCTATGGCTACACCTTC. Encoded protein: CASRQRGRGYGYTF.